A single sample is the source of the 25 T cell receptor beta chains below, sequenced in a study of molecular identifiers for immune sequencing clone quantification. TCRdb reanalysed the PCR reads using MiXCR and keeps one entry per CDR3 protein. The table has about 630,000 distinct CDR3 sequences, about 25% seen once. The sample consisted of naive CD8+ T cells from blood, with Jurkat cell RNA spiked in. Described subset: FACS-sorted CD8+CD4-CCR7+CD45RA+ naive T cells. These receptors were obtained from a human donor in good health. Some libraries in this study had Jurkat cell RNA spiked in.

The sample holds a few counts of this clonotype. V and J are TRBV28 and TRBJ1-1; D gene unclear. Trimming removed 1 base from V and 4 bases from J, with 10 bases in between. The CDR3 sequence is 14 residues long. CDR1 MDHEN and CDR2 SYDVKM come from the germline V gene. In nucleotides, the CDR3 is TGTGCCAGCAGTTTATCGGGGTTGGGCACTGAAGCTTTCTTT. It translates to CASSLSGLGTEAFF.

This clonotype was detected ten times or more. The rearrangement links TRBV27 to TRBJ2-7, with D possibly matching TRBD2 (5 bases). V was trimmed by 2 bases and J by 4 bases, leaving 12 bases between them. The CDR3 loop spans 14 amino acids. Germline V lookup: CDR1 MNHEY, CDR2 SMNVEV (reference sequence). CDR3 residues: CASSLAGTRYEQYF. As DNA, the CDR3 is TGTGCCAGCAGTTTAGCGGGCACACGGTACGAGCAGTACTTC.

A note on this clonotype: A much larger clone sits a single nucleotide away, making a read error possible. As the CDR3 is not closed by the conserved phenylalanine or tryptophan, this likely results from a read error. The V call is TRBV7-8, the J call TRBJ1-1; D uncertain. With 1 base removed from V and 6 bases from J, the gap between germline ends came to 9 bases. CDR3 size: 13 residues. Germline V gene sequence: CDR1 SGHVS, CDR2 FQNEAQ. The CDR3 DNA sequence: TGTGCCAGCAGCTTAGTTACGGACTCTGAAGCTTTCCTT. Residues: CASSLVTDSEAFL.

This clonotype was observed at least ten times. The chain has TRBV12-3 or TRBV12-4 and TRBJ1-5; no definite D call. The CDR3 contains 14 residues. V was trimmed by 6 bases and J by 6 bases, leaving 15 bases between them. For the CDR3, the DNA is TGTGCCAGCAGCCCCTTCGACCCCCGTCAGCCCCAGCATTTT. Translation gives CASSPFDPRQPQHF.

This chain connects TRBV9 to TRBJ2-1; 7 bases are shared with TRBD1. Germline assignment: CDR1 SGDLS and CDR2 YYNGEE. The CDR3 spans 11 residues. With 3 bases clipped from V and 15 bases from J, the junction kept 6 bases outside the gene matches. DNA of the CDR3: TGTGCCAGCAGCGGAGGGGGCTACCCGTTCTTC. The encoded protein is CASSGGGYPFF.

Details on this clonotype: A read error may be the cause here, since a much bigger clone is one base away. V usage is TRBV4-3 and J usage is TRBJ1-1, with unresolved D. The CDR3 has 14 amino acids. Per germline, CDR1 LGHNA and CDR2 YSLEER. Trimming shortened V by 6 bases and J by 4 bases, and 15 bases separated the two germline ends. The CDR3 here is CASRESKMGTEAFF. CDR3 bases: TGCGCCAGCAGGGAAAGTAAGATGGGCACTGAAGCTTTCTTT.

On this clonotype itself: At one boundary the junction diverges from the germline segment, which might be a read error. The gene calls are TRBV9 and TRBJ2-7, with 10 bases identical to TRBD2. The CDR3 covers 15 residues. Per the germline V gene, CDR1 is SGDLS and CDR2 is YYNGEE. The CDR3 here is CASGVSSGSFYEQYF. The CDR3 bases are TGTGCCAGCGGCGTGTCTAGCGGGAGTTTCTACGAGCAGTACTTC.

This clonotype was seen only once. The chain recombines TRBV3-1 with TRBJ2-3; a possible D gene is TRBD2 (5 bases). The V end was cut by 0 bases, the J end by 4 bases, with 17 bases between. The CDR3 totals 17 residues. The V gene's germline CDR1 is LGHDT and CDR2 YNNKEL (reference sequence). The CDR3 DNA sequence: TGTGCCAGCAGCCAAGAAACAAGACTATCTGCCCCAGATACGCAGTATTTT. It is translated as CASSQETRLSAPDTQYF.

Ten or more counts support this clonotype. This chain uses TRBV7-6 with TRBJ2-3, with 8 nucleotides matching TRBD2. This CDR3 has 17 amino acids. Looked up from germline, CDR1 is SGHVS and CDR2 is FNYEAQ. Trimming removed 5 bases from V and 3 bases from J; junction bases left unmatched: 13. CDR3 loop: CASSPPVGLARTDTQYF. CDR3 nucleotides: TGTGCCAGCAGCCCACCCGTCGGACTAGCTCGGACAGATACGCAGTATTTT.

Comments on this clonotype: A read error may explain this, as a much larger clone is one base away. The V call is TRBV29-1, the J call TRBJ2-7; D is uncertain. Germline CDR1 and CDR2: SQVTM and ANQGSEA. The CDR3 totals 13 residues. V was shortened by 4 bases and J by 4 bases, with 14 bases between the two germline ends. The CDR3: CSVVSWSRYEQYF. CDR3 nucleotide sequence: TGCAGCGTTGTCTCGTGGTCACGGTACGAGCAGTACTTC.

The sample holds a few counts of this clonotype. The chain employs TRBV11-2 and TRBJ1-1; D not resolved. Trimming removed 0 bases at V and 2 bases at J, with 10 bases between. The CDR3 is made up of 15 amino acids. Germline CDR1 and CDR2: SGHAT and FQNNGV. CDR3 amino acids: CASSLDLGSNTEAFF. The CDR3 DNA reads TGTGCCAGCAGCTTAGATCTTGGGAGTAACACTGAAGCTTTCTTT.

J is TRBJ2-7 and V is TRBV14, with D tentatively TRBD1 (5 bases). The CDR3 contains 14 residues. V was trimmed by 2 bases and J by 4 bases, leaving 12 bases between them. Germline CDR1 and CDR2: SGHDN and FVKESK. CDR3 in amino acids: CASSQLDRPYEQYF. The CDR3 bases are TGTGCCAGCAGCCAACTCGACAGACCTTACGAGCAGTACTTC.

This clonotype appeared many times. The V and J genes are TRBV7-9 and TRBJ2-5; possibly TRBD1 for D (6 bases). Germline values: CDR1 SEHNR, CDR2 FQNEAQ (reference sequence). The CDR3 has 13 amino acids. Trimming removed 6 bases at V and 5 bases at J, with 13 bases between. The CDR3 coding sequence is TGTGCCAGCAGTCACAGGGCACGCGAGACCCAGTACTTC. It yields the protein CASSHRARETQYF.

About this clonotype: The conserved final phenylalanine or tryptophan is absent from the CDR3, which likely points to a read error. The chain employs TRBV6-2 or TRBV6-3 and TRBJ2-1; possibly TRBD1 for D (6 bases). Trimming removed 0 bases at V and 7 bases at J, with 7 bases between. Germline V CDR1 and CDR2: MNHEY, SVGEGT. The CDR3 is made up of 13 amino acids. CDR3 coding DNA: TGTGCCAGCAGTTACTCAGGGACAAATGAGCAGTTCCTC. Protein: CASSYSGTNEQFL.

This clonotype was detected ten times or more. This chain joins TRBV28 and TRBJ2-7, with D unclear. From germline, CDR1 is MDHEN and CDR2 SYDVKM. This CDR3 spans 14 amino acids. The V and J ends lost 6 bases and 3 bases respectively, with 15 bases between them. The CDR3 DNA reads TGTGCCAGCAGCTCACGGATCTTTGTCTACGAGCAGTACTTC. Translating gives CASSSRIFVYEQYF.

The chain recombines TRBV27 with TRBJ1-1, with D possibly TRBD1 on 6 matching bases. Germline CDR1 and CDR2: MNHEY and SMNVEV (reference sequence). Trimming removed 8 bases at V and 11 bases at J, with 21 bases between. The CDR3 extends over 13 amino acids. The CDR3 protein is CASLGGPAGGAFF. The CDR3 bases are TGTGCCAGCCTAGGGGGGCCCGCCGGGGGGGCTTTCTTT.

This clonotype was seen only a few times. The rearrangement joins TRBV20-1 to TRBJ1-2; D perhaps matches TRBD1 (5 bases). From germline, CDR1 is DFQATT and CDR2 SNEGSKA (reference sequence). Trimming took 3 bases from V and 7 from J, leaving 18 bases between them. The CDR3 contains 14 residues. CDR3 sequence (DNA): TGCAGTGCTAGGGGGACCCATTTTTTCGGTGGCTACACCTTC. This translates into CSARGTHFFGGYTF.

At least ten counts were recorded for this clonotype. V is TRBV27 and J is TRBJ2-7; D might be TRBD2 (6 bases). This CDR3 is 14 amino acids long. Germline CDR1 MNHEY, CDR2 SMNVEV (reference sequence). Deletions cut 8 bases from V and 1 base from J, with 15 bases between. CDR3 DNA: TGTGCCAGCGGTTGGTCGGGAGAGTCCTACGAGCAGTACTTC. Translation gives CASGWSGESYEQYF.

As concerns this clonotype: A much larger clone lies a single base off, so this may be a read error. The V and J genes are TRBV7-2 and TRBJ2-7; possibly TRBD1 or TRBD2 for D (5 bases each). Germline V CDR1 and CDR2: SGHTA, FQGNSA. The CDR3 has 14 amino acids. The CDR3 is CASSFGWGSYAQYF. The CDR3 DNA reads as TGTGCCAGCAGCTTCGGTTGGGGGTCCTACGCGCAGTACTTC.

This clonotype appeared a few times. This chain uses TRBV29-1 with TRBJ2-1; D might be TRBD1 or TRBD2, each matching 5 bases. The V end lost 7 bases, the J end lost 4 bases, and 20 bases lay between the germline ends. CDR1 is SQVTM and CDR2 is ANQGSEA in the germline V gene. The CDR3 loop spans 15 amino acids. The CDR3 nucleotides are TGCAGCGCCGACCTGGGGCTAGCCGGGTACAATGAGCAGTTCTTC. This sequence encodes CSADLGLAGYNEQFF.

This clonotype was seen ten or more times. This chain uses TRBV9 with TRBJ2-3; D may correspond to TRBD1 or TRBD2 (5 bases each). V was clipped by 4 bases and J by 0 bases, with 15 bases between them. The CDR3 length is 16 residues. Germline V CDR1 and CDR2: SGDLS, YYNGEE. The CDR3 DNA is TGTGCCAGCAGCCCCGGGACCTCCGTGAGCACAGATACGCAGTATTTT. Residues: CASSPGTSVSTDTQYF.

This clonotype was counted ten times or more. The genes are TRBV5-6 and TRBJ2-7; a weak D match, TRBD1 (5 bases). Germline CDR1 and CDR2: SGHDT and YYEEEE. This CDR3 is 14 amino acids long. The ends were cut back, 0 bases at V and 5 bases at J, with 12 bases in the middle. The CDR3 sequence: CASSLEGQGHEQYF. Here the CDR3 DNA reads TGTGCCAGCAGCTTGGAGGGTCAGGGCCACGAGCAGTACTTC.

This clonotype was counted between two and nine times. The V gene is TRBV4-3, the J gene TRBJ1-5, with no clear D. Germline CDR1 is LGHNA and CDR2 is YSLEER. This CDR3 comprises 15 residues. V lost 3 bases to trimming and J lost 5 bases, with 14 bases between them. The DNA for the CDR3 is TGCGCCAGCAGCCAGGATGTCTCGGGAGATCAGCCCCAGCATTTT. Amino acids: CASSQDVSGDQPQHF.

This clonotype was picked up many times. J is TRBJ2-7 and V is TRBV29-1; TRBD1 aligns across 7 bases. The CDR3 loop spans 13 amino acids. V shed 6 bases and J 2 bases; nucleotides not matched to a gene: 7. CDR1 and CDR2 (germline): SQVTM, ANQGSEA. Here the CDR3 DNA reads TGCAGCGTGAGGACAGGCCATGCCTACGAGCAGTACTTC. Amino acid sequence: CSVRTGHAYEQYF.

To note about this clonotype: A clone one base away is much larger, so this may be a read error. The chain joins TRBV12-3 or TRBV12-4 to TRBJ2-7; D gene uncertain. The CDR3 length is 15 residues. The CDR3 sequence: CVSSPFGLGFYEQYF. The CDR3 nucleotides read TGTGTCAGCAGCCCATTTGGCCTAGGGTTCTACGAGCAGTACTTC.